This is a list of T cell receptor beta chains from one sample in a study of OX40 agonist ivuxolimab in advanced cancers. Produced via immunoSEQ multiplex PCR; TCRdb's table is partial and in-frame only. This sample has around 43,000 clones, with around nine tenths found just once. This material consisted of CD4+ or CD8+ T cells sorted from blood, taken in a trial of the OX40 agonist ivuxolimab. Receptors were obtained from an adult with an advanced solid tumor such as melanoma, head and neck, liver or kidney cancer. The CDR3 runs from the conserved cysteine through the conserved F or W. D genes are given only for firm matches.

j_call d_call v_call cdr3_aa cdr3_nt
TRBJ1-1 NA TRBV7-9 CATTPDRHTEAFF TGTGCCACCACGCCCGACAGACACACTGAAGCTTTCTTT
TRBJ2-7 TRBD1 TRBV28 CASGTDPSGEQYF TGTGCCAGCGGGACAGATCCATCGGGGGAGCAGTACTTC
TRBJ2-5 TRBD1 TRBV11-2 CASSPWDSQETQYF TGTGCCAGCAGCCCATGGGACAGCCAAGAGACCCAGTACTTC
TRBJ1-2 NA TRBV29-1 CSVESSTGYGYTF TGCAGCGTTGAAAGTAGCACAGGCTATGGCTACACCTTC
TRBJ2-1 TRBD2 TRBV5-1 CASSLMSGGIYNEQFF TGCGCCAGCAGCTTGATGTCCGGGGGGATCTACAATGAGCAGTTCTTC
TRBJ1-5 NA TRBV7-8 CASSLSVRTHQGEPQHF TGTGCCAGCAGCTTAAGTGTCAGGACCCACCAGGGTGAGCCCCAGCATTTT
TRBJ2-7 NA TRBV6-5 CASSWGAGPSYEQYF TGTGCCAGCAGTTGGGGGGCGGGACCTTCCTACGAGCAGTACTTC
TRBJ2-7 TRBD1 TRBV5-6 CASSLSPGQGYSYEQYF TGTGCCAGCAGCTTGAGCCCGGGACAGGGGTATTCCTACGAGCAGTACTTC
TRBJ1-1 NA TRBV11-3 CASSRGPADTEAFF TGTGCCAGCAGCCGAGGGCCTGCGGACACTGAAGCTTTCTTT
TRBJ2-7 NA TRBV28 CASSLAPTGNEQYF TGTGCCAGCAGTTTGGCCCCTACAGGGAACGAGCAGTACTTC